These T cell receptor beta chains were read from a single sample in a study of blood T cell repertoires in COVID-19. Some clones are missing from TCRdb's copy, which holds only in-frame ones; the method was immunoSEQ multiplex PCR. The sample comprises about 190,000 clones, 70% to 90% of which are singletons, and less than 5.5% rests with the top ten. The sample was peripheral blood. The source of these receptors is a human donor in a cohort sampled during active COVID-19. The CDR3 runs from the conserved cysteine through the conserved F or W. The D gene is left open where the match is weak. The listing skips clone size in some rows; elsewhere it reads once, few, many or a size class.

abundance: NA; j_gene: TRBJ2-2; v_gene: TRBV4-3; d_gene: TRBD2; len: 16; CDR3aa: CASSQGLAGSGGELFF; CDR3nt: TGCGCCAGCAGCCAAGGACTAGCGGGATCGGGGGGGGAGCTGTTTTTT
abundance: NA; j_gene: TRBJ2-1; v_gene: TRBV10-1; d_gene: TRBD2; len: 15; CDR3aa: CASSEAGTSYNEQFF; CDR3nt: TGCGCCAGCAGTGAAGCAGGGACTAGCTACAATGAGCAGTTCTTC
abundance: NA; j_gene: TRBJ1-1; v_gene: TRBV6-6; d_gene: TRBD1; len: 15; CDR3aa: CASSYRQGVDTEAFF; CDR3nt: TGTGCCAGCAGTTACCGACAGGGGGTCGACACTGAAGCTTTCTTT
abundance: NA; j_gene: TRBJ2-3; v_gene: TRBV28; d_gene: NA; len: 15; CDR3aa: CASSFVAFWSDTQYF; CDR3nt: TGTGCCAGCAGTTTCGTAGCGTTTTGGTCAGATACGCAGTATTTT
abundance: NA; j_gene: TRBJ2-7; v_gene: TRBV6-5; d_gene: TRBD1; len: 13; CDR3aa: CASRGTGTDEQYF; CDR3nt: TGTGCCAGCCGGGGGACAGGGACGGACGAGCAGTACTTC
abundance: NA; j_gene: TRBJ2-1; v_gene: TRBV29-1; d_gene: NA; len: 14; CDR3aa: CSVGGHAAYNEQFF; CDR3nt: TGCAGCGTTGGGGGACATGCGGCATACAATGAGCAGTTCTTC
abundance: NA; j_gene: TRBJ2-3; v_gene: TRBV4-3; d_gene: TRBD2; len: 16; CDR3aa: CASSQDQRGASLRRYF; CDR3nt: TGCGCCAGCAGCCAAGATCAGCGGGGGGCCTCCCTTCGTCGGTATTTT
abundance: NA; j_gene: TRBJ1-1; v_gene: TRBV19; d_gene: TRBD1; len: 14; CDR3aa: CASSITGGGTEAFF; CDR3nt: TGTGCCAGTAGTATCACAGGGGGGGGAACTGAAGCTTTCTTT
abundance: NA; j_gene: TRBJ2-7; v_gene: TRBV6-4; d_gene: TRBD2; len: 17; CDR3aa: CASSDSASGRQPYEQYF; CDR3nt: TGTGCCAGCAGTGACTCTGCTAGCGGGAGACAACCTTACGAGCAGTACTTC
abundance: NA; j_gene: TRBJ1-2; v_gene: TRBV3-1/TRBV3-2; d_gene: NA; len: 13; CDR3aa: CASSQQANYGYTF; CDR3nt: TGTGCCAGCAGCCAACAGGCCAACTATGGCTACACCTTC
abundance: NA; j_gene: TRBJ1-2; v_gene: TRBV3-1/TRBV3-2; d_gene: NA; len: 14; CDR3aa: CASSQRVKRYGYTF; CDR3nt: TGTGCCAGCAGCCAGAGGGTTAAGAGGTATGGCTACACCTTC
abundance: NA; j_gene: TRBJ2-7; v_gene: TRBV2; d_gene: NA; len: 12; CDR3aa: CASKAGSYEQYF; CDR3nt: TGTGCCAGCAAGGCGGGGTCCTACGAGCAGTACTTC
abundance: NA; j_gene: TRBJ2-7; v_gene: TRBV19; d_gene: TRBD1; len: 14; CDR3aa: CASSDRATSYEQYF; CDR3nt: TGTGCCAGTTCGGACAGGGCAACATCCTACGAGCAGTACTTC
abundance: NA; j_gene: TRBJ2-1; v_gene: TRBV5-6; d_gene: NA; len: 15; CDR3aa: CASSLGQGWYNEQFF; CDR3nt: TGTGCCAGCAGCTTGGGTCAGGGGTGGTACAATGAGCAGTTCTTC
abundance: NA; j_gene: TRBJ2-1; v_gene: TRBV15; d_gene: TRBD1; len: 20; CDR3aa: CATSRDWSGGMVSSYNEQFF; CDR3nt: TGTGCCACCAGCAGAGATTGGTCAGGGGGTATGGTAAGCTCCTACAATGAGCAGTTCTTC
abundance: NA; j_gene: TRBJ2-1; v_gene: TRBV28; d_gene: NA; len: 13; CDR3aa: CASSLSVRPGQFF; CDR3nt: TGTGCCAGCAGTTTATCGGTAAGGCCAGGGCAGTTCTTC
abundance: once; j_gene: TRBJ2-5; v_gene: TRBV14; d_gene: TRBD2; len: 14; CDR3aa: CASSAGLGRETQYF; CDR3nt: TGTGCCAGCAGCGCCGGACTAGGACGCGAGACCCAGTACTTC
abundance: NA; j_gene: TRBJ1-1; v_gene: TRBV5-5; d_gene: NA; len: 15; CDR3aa: CASSSRDRVNTEAFF; CDR3nt: TGTGCCAGCAGTTCTCGAGATCGGGTGAACACTGAAGCTTTCTTT
abundance: NA; j_gene: TRBJ1-3; v_gene: TRBV30; d_gene: TRBD1; len: 15; CDR3aa: CAWSRQGAIGNTIYF; CDR3nt: TGTGCCTGGAGTAGACAGGGGGCAATTGGAAACACCATATATTTT
abundance: once; j_gene: TRBJ2-1; v_gene: TRBV10-1; d_gene: NA; len: 16; CDR3aa: CASSERRGIGYNEQFF; CDR3nt: TGCGCCAGCAGTGAGAGAAGGGGCATAGGTTACAATGAGCAGTTCTTC
abundance: NA; j_gene: TRBJ1-6; v_gene: TRBV30; d_gene: NA; len: 13; CDR3aa: CAWSPGINSPLHF; CDR3nt: TGTGCCTGGAGTCCGGGAATTAATTCACCCCTCCACTTT
abundance: NA; j_gene: TRBJ1-1; v_gene: TRBV7-2; d_gene: TRBD1; len: 12; CDR3aa: CASSRDRLEAFF; CDR3nt: TGTGCCAGCAGCCGGGACAGGCTTGAAGCTTTCTTT
abundance: NA; j_gene: TRBJ2-1; v_gene: TRBV5-1; d_gene: TRBD2; len: 17; CDR3aa: CASSEISGGASYNEQFF; CDR3nt: TGCGCCAGCAGTGAAATTAGCGGGGGGGCCTCCTACAATGAGCAGTTCTTC
abundance: NA; j_gene: TRBJ1-2; v_gene: TRBV12-3/TRBV12-4; d_gene: NA; len: 12; CDR3aa: CASRRGGGGYTF; CDR3nt: TGTGCCAGCAGGAGAGGTGGTGGCGGCTACACCTTC
abundance: NA; j_gene: TRBJ1-5; v_gene: TRBV5-1; d_gene: TRBD1; len: 14; CDR3aa: CASSLRQGDQPQHF; CDR3nt: TGCGCCAGCAGCCTGAGACAGGGCGATCAGCCCCAGCATTTT
abundance: once; j_gene: TRBJ2-5; v_gene: TRBV6-1; d_gene: TRBD2; len: 17; CDR3aa: CASSERTSGDVGETQYF; CDR3nt: TGTGCCAGCAGTGAACGGACTAGCGGGGATGTCGGAGAGACCCAGTACTTC
abundance: medium-sized; j_gene: TRBJ2-7; v_gene: TRBV10-3; d_gene: TRBD1; len: 14; CDR3aa: CAISGGQGRAEQYF; CDR3nt: TGTGCCATCAGTGGGGGACAGGGGAGGGCCGAGCAGTACTTC